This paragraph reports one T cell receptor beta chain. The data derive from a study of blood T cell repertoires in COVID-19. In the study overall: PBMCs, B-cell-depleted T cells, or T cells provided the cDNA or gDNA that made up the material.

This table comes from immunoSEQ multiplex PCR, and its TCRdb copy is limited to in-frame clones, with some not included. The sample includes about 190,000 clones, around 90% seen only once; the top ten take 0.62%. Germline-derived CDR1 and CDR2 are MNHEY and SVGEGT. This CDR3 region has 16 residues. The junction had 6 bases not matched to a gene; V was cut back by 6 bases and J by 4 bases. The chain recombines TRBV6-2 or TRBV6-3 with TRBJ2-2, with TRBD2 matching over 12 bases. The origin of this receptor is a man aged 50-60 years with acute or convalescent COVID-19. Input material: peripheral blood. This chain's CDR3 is CASSLLAGGFTGELFF. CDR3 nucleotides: TGTGCCAGCAGCCTACTAGCGGGGGGTTTCACCGGGGAGCTGTTTTTT.